This TCR beta chain derives from a study of cytomegalovirus exposure and HLA in healthy donors. Worth noting for this clone: The antigen remains unidentified.

Whole-study results and caveats: Serostatus for CMV was the only available immune exposure information. Later analysis identified several of the most significant clusters that appeared linked to common viral pathogens.

This CDR3 is 16 amino acids long. Looked up from germline, CDR1 is SGHRS and CDR2 is YFSETQ. The V and J ends lost 0 bases and 1 base respectively, with 10 bases between them. The PCR used 60 Vbeta and 13 Jbeta primers. Clones were sequenced by immunoSEQ multiplex PCR, and TCRdb holds only the in-frame ones, with some missing. The table shows more than 90,000 clones, with just under 70% occurring only once. Sequencing was carried out using PBMCs. The source is a man aged 45-60 years in good health and CMV-seronegative. The V and J genes are TRBV5-1 and TRBJ2-2; D unclear. The CDR3 sequence is CASSLAGTLNTGELFF. The CDR3 coding sequence is TGCGCCAGCAGCTTGGCTGGTACTTTGAACACCGGGGAGCTGTTTTTT.